Following are 13 T cell receptor beta chains from one sample sequenced in a study of blood T cell repertoires in COVID-19. The table came from immunoSEQ multiplex PCR; TCRdb's copy has only in-frame clones and leaves some out. The sample lists roughly 160,000 clones, about four fifths occurring once. The sequencing input was peripheral blood. Receptors were obtained from a woman aged 55-70 years with COVID-19, enrolled during active disease.

This chain joins TRBV25-1 and TRBJ2-1; 7 bases agree with TRBD1. Losses at the gene ends were 3 bases for V and 4 bases for J; bases not matched to a gene: 3. The CDR3 is 14 residues long. The germline CDR1 and CDR2 sequences are MGHDK and SYGVNS. CDR3 coding DNA: TGTGCCAGCAGTGATTACAGGGGTTACAATGAGCAGTTCTTC. It translates to CASSDYRGYNEQFF. Drawing the rest from reference TRBV25-1 and TRBJ2-1, the complete variable domain is EADIYQTPRYLVIGTGKKITLECSQTMGHDKMYWYQQDPGMELHLIHYSYGVNSTEKGDLSSESTVSRIRTEHFPLTLESARPSHTSQYLCASSDYRGYNEQFFGPGTRLTVL.

This CDR3 reads CASSPGGMNTGELFF. CDR3 sequence (DNA): TGCGCCAGCAGCCCGGGGGGGATGAACACCGGGGAGCTGTTTTTT. The chain combines TRBV5-1 with TRBJ2-2; 8 bases are shared with TRBD2. The CDR3 is 15 amino acids. The trim removed 4 bases at V and 1 base at J, leaving 3 bases unmatched. The V gene's germline CDR1 is SGHRS and CDR2 YFSETQ.

V gene TRBV28 combines with J gene TRBJ2-2; TRBD2 agrees at 8 bases. Germline CDR1 reads MDHEN; CDR2 reads SYDVKM. Trimming cost V 6 bases and J 7 bases; bases outside gene matches: 7. The CDR3 consists of 14 residues. Here the CDR3 reads CASSPPGGYGELFF. For the CDR3, the DNA is TGTGCCAGCAGCCCTCCGGGGGGGTACGGGGAGCTGTTTTTT.

The J gene is TRBJ1-1, the V gene TRBV7-2, with D hard to call. CDR1 SGHTA and CDR2 FQGNSA come from the germline V gene. Trimming removed 3 bases from V and 4 bases from J, with 12 bases in between. This CDR3 is 14 amino acids long. The CDR3 loop reads CASSFGRRSTEAFF. In DNA form, the CDR3 reads TGTGCCAGCAGCTTTGGAAGGCGGAGCACTGAAGCTTTCTTT.

V is TRBV11-2 and J is TRBJ2-6; tentative D call: TRBD1 (5 bases). V shed 0 bases and J shed 2 bases, with 8 bases lying between them. Germline V gene data show CDR1 as SGHAT and CDR2 as FQNNGV. This CDR3 is 16 amino acids long. In DNA, the CDR3 is TGTGCCAGCAGCTTAGATCTGGGGCCTGGGGCCAACGTCCTGACTTTC. Residues: CASSLDLGPGANVLTF.

The chain combines TRBV30 with TRBJ2-7; D perhaps matches TRBD1 (5 bases). The germline gives CDR1 GTSNPN, CDR2 SVGIG (reference sequence). Trimming stripped 8 bases from V and 5 bases from J, with 19 bases between. The CDR3 spans 13 residues. This CDR3 reads CAQSETQVNEQYF. DNA for the CDR3: TGTGCCCAGAGCGAAACACAGGTCAACGAGCAGTACTTC.

V usage is TRBV5-6 and J usage is TRBJ2-2; 10 nucleotides line up with TRBD2. The germline V gene has CDR1 SGHDT and CDR2 YYEEEE. The CDR3 contains 16 residues. With V trimmed by 1 base and J by 7 bases, 7 bases remained unmatched. CDR3 sequence (DNA): TGTGCCAGCAGCTTGCGGCTAGCGGGGGAACACGGGGAGCTGTTTTTT. Residues: CASSLRLAGEHGELFF.

This clone was observed once. This chain links TRBV7-3 with TRBJ2-3; D possibly corresponds to TRBD2 (6 bases). V was cut by 3 bases and J by 3 bases, with 10 bases left in between. CDR1 SGHTA and CDR2 FQGTGA come from the germline V gene. This CDR3 spans 14 amino acids. The CDR3 loop is CASSLAGRTDTQYF. The CDR3 DNA reads as TGTGCCAGCAGCTTGGCAGGGAGGACAGATACGCAGTATTTT.

V is TRBV10-3 and J is TRBJ2-1; a possible D gene is TRBD2 (5 bases). From germline, CDR1 is ENHRY and CDR2 SYGVKD. Trimming pared 8 bases from V and 6 bases from J, leaving 11 bases between. CDR3 length: 12 residues. In DNA, the CDR3 is TGTGCCATCGCCCACGAGGGCAATGAGCAGTTCTTC. Its protein product is CAIAHEGNEQFF.

The V gene is TRBV7-8, the J gene TRBJ2-1; 10 positions match TRBD2. The CDR3 runs to 16 residues. Germline lookup yields CDR1 SGHVS and CDR2 FQNEAQ. The V and J ends lost 1 base and 6 bases, in that order; junction bases with no gene match: 6. DNA of the CDR3: TGTGCCAGCAGCTTAGAGAGCGGGAGGGCGGCCAATGAGCAGTTCTTC. Its translation is CASSLESGRAANEQFF. Full variable domain (outside the CDR3, taken from reference TRBV7-8 and TRBJ2-1): GAGVSQSPRYKVAKRGQDVALRCDPISGHVSLFWYQQALGQGPEFLTYFQNEAQLDKSGLPSDRFFAERPEGSVSTLKIQRTQQEDSAVYLCASSLESGRAANEQFFGPGTRLTVL.

V gene TRBV20-1 combines with J gene TRBJ1-2; no reliable D call. Looked up from germline, CDR1 is DFQATT and CDR2 is SNEGSKA (reference sequence). Trimming stripped 3 bases from V and 1 base from J, with 6 bases between. CDR3 size: 12 residues. CDR3 in amino acids: CSASSDNYGYTF. In DNA form, the CDR3 reads TGCAGTGCTAGTTCAGATAACTATGGCTACACCTTC.

This chain connects TRBV2 to TRBJ1-2, with D possibly being TRBD1 (6 bases). Germline V gives CDR1 SNHLY, CDR2 FYNNEI. Trimming left V 6 bases short and J 8 bases short, with 13 bases between. The CDR3 covers 12 residues. This CDR3 reads CASSRDNEGYTF. CDR3 bases: TGTGCCAGCAGCCGGGACAACGAAGGCTACACCTTC.

The chain has TRBV27 and TRBJ2-3, with D tentatively TRBD1 (5 bases). The CDR3 is 14 residues long. The germline gives CDR1 MNHEY, CDR2 SMNVEV (reference sequence). V was trimmed by 10 bases and J by 6 bases, leaving 20 bases between them. In DNA form, the CDR3 reads TGTGCCACCTCTTGGGCAGGGATTAAGGATACGCAGTATTTT. Its protein product is CATSWAGIKDTQYF.